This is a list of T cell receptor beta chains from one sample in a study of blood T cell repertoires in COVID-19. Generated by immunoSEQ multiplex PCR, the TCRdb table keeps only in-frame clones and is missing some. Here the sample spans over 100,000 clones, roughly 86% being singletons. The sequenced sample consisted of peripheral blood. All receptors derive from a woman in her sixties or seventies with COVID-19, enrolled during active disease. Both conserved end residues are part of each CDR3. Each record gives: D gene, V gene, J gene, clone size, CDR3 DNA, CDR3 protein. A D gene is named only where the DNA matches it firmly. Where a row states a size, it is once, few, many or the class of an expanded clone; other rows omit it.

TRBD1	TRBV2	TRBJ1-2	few	TGTGCCAGCAGTGAAGCACGGACAGGGTTCTATGGCTACACCTTC	CASSEARTGFYGYTF
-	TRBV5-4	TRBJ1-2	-	TGTGCCAGCAGCTCGGGGGGTGCGGCGGGCAGGGCCACTAACTATGGCTACACCTTC	CASSSGGAAGRATNYGYTF
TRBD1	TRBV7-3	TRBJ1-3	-	TGTGCCAGCAGCTTAAGGACAGGGGAGGGAAACACCATATATTTT	CASSLRTGEGNTIYF
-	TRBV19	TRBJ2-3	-	TGTGCCAGTAGCCCTAATTGGGATACGCAGTATTTT	CASSPNWDTQYF
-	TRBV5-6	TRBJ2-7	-	TGTGCCAGCAGCTTGTATTGGGTGTCCACGGGCGAGCAGTACTTC	CASSLYWVSTGEQYF
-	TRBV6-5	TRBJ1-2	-	TGTGCCAGCAGTTCCCAGGACAGAAGAAACTATGGCTACACCTTC	CASSSQDRRNYGYTF
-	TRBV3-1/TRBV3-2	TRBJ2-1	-	TGTGCCAGCAGCCAGGGCGGGGGCGCCGCCAATGAGCAGTTCTTC	CASSQGGGAANEQFF
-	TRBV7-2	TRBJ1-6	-	TGTGCCAGCAGGACATGGGGCCGAGATTCACCCCTCCACTTT	CASRTWGRDSPLHF
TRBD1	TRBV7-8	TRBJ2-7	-	TGTGCCAGCAGCCGACAGGGGGCCTACGAGCAGTACTTC	CASSRQGAYEQYF
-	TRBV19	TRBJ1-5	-	TGTGCCAGTAGTCCGGAAACCCCATGGGCCCAGCCCCAGCATTTT	CASSPETPWAQPQHF
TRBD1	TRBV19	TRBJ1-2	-	TGTGCCAGTAGCAAGGGCCCGACAGGGGGCAATTACTATGGCTACACCTTC	CASSKGPTGGNYYGYTF
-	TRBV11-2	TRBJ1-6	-	TGTGCCAGCAGCTTAGGAGGAGGGTCACCCCTCCACTTT	CASSLGGGSPLHF
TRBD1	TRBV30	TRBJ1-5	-	TGTGCCTGGAGCCCGGACAGGGGATACCTTAGCAATCAGCCCCAGCATTTT	CAWSPDRGYLSNQPQHF
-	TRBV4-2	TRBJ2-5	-	TGTGCCAGCAGCCAAGGGGGGGTCGGAGAGACCCAGTACTTC	CASSQGGVGETQYF
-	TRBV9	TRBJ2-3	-	TGTGCCAGCAGCGTAAGTGGGATACTAGAGACAGATACGCAGTATTTT	CASSVSGILETDTQYF
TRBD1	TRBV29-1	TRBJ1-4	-	TGCAGCGTAAAGACAGGGGGCGGTGAAAAACTGTTTTTT	CSVKTGGGEKLFF
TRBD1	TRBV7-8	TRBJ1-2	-	TGTGCCAGCAGCCAACAGGACAGGTCTAACTATGGCTACACCTTC	CASSQQDRSNYGYTF